The rows below give T cell receptor beta chains drawn from one sample of a study of blood T cell repertoires in COVID-19. Sequencing was performed with immunoSEQ multiplex PCR; in TCRdb, only in-frame clones are kept and a portion is missing. The data show 80,000 or so clones, 91% seen once. The sample was peripheral blood. The origin of the receptors is a woman in her 50s in a cohort sampled during active COVID-19. Both conserved end residues are part of each CDR3. D genes are given only for firm matches.

d_call	v_call	j_call	cdr3_aa
NA	TRBV5-1	TRBJ2-5	CASSLGDSQETQYF
NA	TRBV3-1/TRBV3-2	TRBJ2-7	CASSPGAGVAYEQYF
TRBD1	TRBV6-1	TRBJ1-2	CASSEGGQGALRGYTF
NA	TRBV3-1/TRBV3-2	TRBJ1-2	CASSPRTSQRGYTF
TRBD1	TRBV2	TRBJ2-7	CASRGTGGGEQYF
TRBD1	TRBV6-5	TRBJ1-2	CATDKTGVLGYTF
NA	TRBV5-1	TRBJ2-2	CASSLVYSPHTGELFF
TRBD2	TRBV19	TRBJ2-1	CASKEDFVAGGEQFF
TRBD1	TRBV7-3	TRBJ2-3	CASSPTQGGTQYF
NA	TRBV3-1/TRBV3-2	TRBJ1-2	CASSQVLVSGGYTF
NA	TRBV3-1/TRBV3-2	TRBJ2-1	CASSQLREQFF
TRBD2	TRBV7-2	TRBJ2-1	CASSPGTSGGNEQFF
TRBD2	TRBV6-5	TRBJ2-2	CASSRRLAGAGELFF
NA	TRBV5-1	TRBJ2-1	CASTASGTGYNEQFF
TRBD1	TRBV7-8	TRBJ1-1	CASTRTGGFGNTEAFF
NA	TRBV5-5	TRBJ1-1	CASRSIQGFSEAFF
TRBD2	TRBV15	TRBJ2-5	CATSREGPSGWYQETQYF
NA	TRBV14	TRBJ1-2	CASSQAGVGGYTF
NA	TRBV4-2	TRBJ1-1	CASSQQSNGQSEAFF
NA	TRBV2	TRBJ1-1	CASRREQGNTEAFF
NA	TRBV6-5	TRBJ2-3	CASSLLVSTDTQYF
NA	TRBV11-3	TRBJ1-4	CASTTGATNEKLFF
NA	TRBV10-3	TRBJ2-7	CAISEAAMYEQYF
NA	TRBV7-2	TRBJ1-1	CASSLMQNSEAFF
TRBD1	TRBV19	TRBJ2-7	CASGTGGFEQYF
TRBD1	TRBV7-9	TRBJ2-7	CASSLSGGVNEQYF
TRBD1	TRBV13	TRBJ1-1	CASSLKGGRTEAFF
TRBD1	TRBV6-1	TRBJ1-4	CASSARQGRVGNEKLFF
NA	TRBV15	TRBJ2-7	CATSRDRGDYEQYF
NA	TRBV7-9	TRBJ2-7	CASSLEVRGEQYF
TRBD1	TRBV27	TRBJ2-2	CASKGSGTGGVGELFF
TRBD2	TRBV27	TRBJ2-3	CASSSPTGGPNTQYF
TRBD2	TRBV5-1	TRBJ2-5	CASSLSLAVQETQYF
NA	TRBV5-4	TRBJ2-1	CASSSVLNEQFF
NA	TRBV5-1	TRBJ2-4	CASSLIKTGSVSDIQYF
TRBD2	TRBV18	TRBJ2-1	CASSPPDGGYNEQFF
NA	TRBV28	TRBJ1-3	CASIGGGGTGNTIYF
NA	TRBV10-3	TRBJ2-2	CAISPSGELFF
NA	TRBV30	TRBJ1-5	CAWSHGRVRNNQPQHF